The 27 T cell receptor beta chains below were found in one sample sequenced in a study of blood T cell repertoires in COVID-19. The repertoire was sequenced with immunoSEQ multiplex PCR; TCRdb's copy has only in-frame clones and lacks some. In the table there are 200,000 to 300,000 clones, around four fifths of which are singletons. Sequencing was carried out using peripheral blood. All receptors come from a woman aged 55 to 70 with active or convalescent COVID-19.

This sequence joins TRBV7-8 and TRBJ1-1; TRBD1 matches 8 bases. Germline V gene data show CDR1 as SGHVS and CDR2 as FQNEAQ. The CDR3 contains 14 residues. With V trimmed by 3 bases and J by 4 bases, 4 bases remained unmatched. CDR3 loop: CASSLGTGSTEAFF. CDR3 bases: TGTGCCAGCAGCTTGGGGACAGGTAGCACTGAAGCTTTCTTT. Based on the CDR3 plus reference TRBV7-8 and TRBJ1-1, the full variable domain is GAGVSQSPRYKVAKRGQDVALRCDPISGHVSLFWYQQALGQGPEFLTYFQNEAQLDKSGLPSDRFFAERPEGSVSTLKIQRTQQEDSAVYLCASSLGTGSTEAFFGQGTRLTVV.

The rearrangement joins TRBV3-1 (or the pseudogene TRBV3-2) to TRBJ2-1; 8 bases fit TRBD2. This CDR3 comprises 16 residues. J gave up 6 bases and V 4 bases, and 11 bases lay outside the gene matches. Germline V gives CDR1 LGHDT, CDR2 YNNKEL (reference sequence). The CDR3 loop is CASSPHARLAPNEQFF. The CDR3 nucleotides are TGTGCCAGCAGCCCCCACGCGCGACTAGCGCCCAATGAGCAGTTCTTC.

The chain employs TRBV2 and TRBJ1-1; 8 bases align to TRBD1. Germline CDR1 reads SNHLY; CDR2 reads FYNNEI. This CDR3 is 17 amino acids long. The V segment lost 6 bases and the J segment 4 bases; nucleotides outside the gene matches: 16. The CDR3 DNA reads TGTGCCAGCAGGATAGGACAGGGCGTATTTCGGTTCACTGAAGCTTTCTTT. Its translation is CASRIGQGVFRFTEAFF.

The rearrangement links TRBV20-1 to TRBJ2-1; D gene ambiguous. Germline V gene data show CDR1 as DFQATT and CDR2 as SNEGSKA (reference sequence). The V end was cut by 5 bases, the J end by 8 bases, with 10 bases between. The CDR3 has 11 residues. The CDR3 bases are TGCAGTGCTGCCGGCCGGGATGAGCAGTTCTTC. The encoded protein is CSAAGRDEQFF.

The rearrangement links TRBV10-3 to TRBJ1-1; D gene unclear. Trimming took 2 bases from V and 7 from J, leaving 11 bases between them. The length of the CDR3 is 13 residues. CDR1 is ENHRY, CDR2 SYGVKD, per germline. The CDR3 sequence is CAISEDSGLEAFF. The CDR3 DNA is TGTGCCATCAGTGAGGATAGCGGACTTGAAGCTTTCTTT.

The CDR3 DNA follows: TGTGCCAGCAGCTTTAACCGGGACAGGGACCCCAATGAGCAGTTCTTC. Translated, it gives CASSFNRDRDPNEQFF. The chain is built from TRBV5-4 and TRBJ2-1; 9 positions agree with TRBD1. With V trimmed by 2 bases and J by 6 bases, 9 bases remained unmatched. The CDR3 is 16 residues long. From germline, CDR1 is SGHNT and CDR2 YYREEE (reference sequence).

The V call is TRBV6-5, the J call TRBJ1-1; 7 bases line up with TRBD1. The CDR3 loop spans 14 amino acids. J gave up 8 bases and V 6 bases, and 12 bases lay outside the gene matches. CDR1 and CDR2 (germline): MNHEY, SVGAGI. CDR3 in DNA: TGTGCCAGCAGGAGAGGGACAGTCTCCTCCGAAGCTTTCTTT. It yields the protein CASRRGTVSSEAFF.

This clone has just a few counts. The CDR3 protein is CATSDFREEETQYF. DNA of the CDR3: TGTGCCACCAGTGATTTCCGCGAGGAAGAGACCCAGTACTTC. The chain is built from TRBV24-1 and TRBJ2-5; D not resolved. The CDR3 has 14 residues. V lost 1 base and J lost 3, with 8 bases in between. Germline assignment: CDR1 KGHDR and CDR2 SFDVKD.

V and J are TRBV6-2 or TRBV6-3 and TRBJ1-6; TRBD1 agrees at 7 bases. This CDR3 is 15 amino acids long. Per the germline V gene, CDR1 is MNHEY and CDR2 is SVGEGT. V lost 0 bases to trimming and J lost 9 bases; unmatched junction nucleotides: 5. This CDR3 reads CASSYSRDRLSPLHF. In nucleotides, the CDR3 is TGTGCCAGCAGTTACTCCCGGGACAGACTTTCACCCCTCCACTTT.

J is TRBJ2-7 and V is TRBV3-1 (or the pseudogene TRBV3-2); D might be TRBD2 (7 bases). Per germline, CDR1 LGHDT and CDR2 YNNKEL (reference sequence). Trimming stripped 4 bases from V and 3 bases from J, with 19 bases between. The CDR3 spans 16 residues. The chain's CDR3 is CASSREGEAGVYEQYF. DNA for the CDR3: TGTGCCAGCAGCCGGGAGGGGGAGGCGGGAGTCTACGAGCAGTACTTC.

This chain uses TRBV5-1 with TRBJ2-1, with 8 bases identical to TRBD2. This CDR3 region has 16 residues. CDR1 and CDR2 from the germline V gene are SGHRS and YFSETQ. V trimming: 4 bases; J trimming: 3 bases; junction bases outside the gene matches: 9. The CDR3 protein is CASSRGAGGIYNEQFF. Here the CDR3 DNA reads TGCGCCAGCAGCCGAGGGGCGGGGGGAATCTACAATGAGCAGTTCTTC.

This clone occurred a few times. The gene calls are TRBV14 and TRBJ2-7, with D perhaps matching TRBD1 (5 bases). CDR1 is SGHDN, CDR2 FVKESK, per germline. The CDR3 is 14 residues long. V dropped 2 bases and J dropped 5 bases, with 13 bases sitting between them. The CDR3 spells CASSQLAGYHEQYF. For the CDR3, the DNA is TGTGCCAGCAGCCAACTTGCAGGGTACCACGAGCAGTACTTC.

The chain combines TRBV6-5 with TRBJ2-7, with 8 nucleotides matching TRBD1. Trimming removed 6 bases from V and 1 base from J; junction bases left unmatched: 8. The CDR3 extends over 15 amino acids. CDR1 and CDR2 from the germline V gene are MNHEY and SVGAGI. The CDR3 region has the DNA TGTGCCAGCAGGTCCGGGACAGGTAATTCCTACGAGCAGTACTTC. Translation: CASRSGTGNSYEQYF.

This chain joins TRBV30 and TRBJ1-2; 9 bases map to TRBD1. This CDR3 has 12 residues. From germline, CDR1 is GTSNPN and CDR2 SVGIG (reference sequence). Germline trimming cut 4 bases from V and 5 bases from J; bases unmatched to any gene: 2. The CDR3 DNA reads TGTGCCTGGACCGGGACAGGGTATGGCTACACCTTC. Translating gives CAWTGTGYGYTF.

The chain employs TRBV6-5 and TRBJ2-1; D is perhaps TRBD2 (6 bases). Trimming removed 2 bases from V and 3 bases from J, with 11 bases in between. This CDR3 spans 15 amino acids. CDR1 and CDR2 (germline): MNHEY, SVGAGI. The CDR3 loop is CASSYREALYNEQFF. In DNA, the CDR3 is TGTGCCAGCAGTTACAGGGAGGCTCTCTACAATGAGCAGTTCTTC.

The chain recombines TRBV24-1 with TRBJ2-3; a possible D gene is TRBD2 (6 bases). This CDR3 has 16 amino acids. Germline-derived CDR1 and CDR2 are KGHDR and SFDVKD. Trimming cost V 4 bases and J 4 bases, with 17 bases left between them. The CDR3 spells CATSEPEGSGADTQYF. In DNA, the CDR3 is TGTGCCACCAGTGAACCGGAGGGCTCGGGTGCAGATACGCAGTATTTT.

The chain uses TRBV9 and TRBJ1-3; D is unresolved. In germline, CDR1 is SGDLS, CDR2 YYNGEE. This CDR3 is built from 16 residues. Trimming shortened V by 4 bases and J by 4 bases, and 18 bases separated the two germline ends. CDR3 DNA sequence: TGTGCCAGCAGCCTTAATGACTTCCGTCTGGGAAACACCATATATTTT. This encodes CASSLNDFRLGNTIYF.

This clone was detected only a few times. This chain links TRBV20-1 with TRBJ2-7, with TRBD2 as a possible D gene (6 bases). V was cut by 3 bases and J by 5 bases, with 17 bases left in between. The CDR3 sequence is 14 residues long. In germline, CDR1 is DFQATT, CDR2 SNEGSKA (reference sequence). The CDR3 is CSASGASVSNEQYF. DNA of the CDR3: TGCAGTGCTAGTGGTGCTAGCGTTTCCAACGAGCAGTACTTC.

The chain uses TRBV2 and TRBJ2-1; 7 bases line up with TRBD2. With 7 bases clipped from V and 7 bases from J, the junction kept 13 bases outside the gene matches. The germline V gene encodes CDR1 SNHLY and CDR2 FYNNEI. This CDR3 is built from 15 residues. The CDR3: CASKGGRSGRNEQFF. For the CDR3, the DNA is TGTGCCAGCAAGGGAGGGAGATCAGGTAGAAATGAGCAGTTCTTC. Looking up the rest from reference TRBV2 and TRBJ2-1 gives the full variable domain: EPEVTQTPSHQVTQMGQEVILRCVPISNHLYFYWYRQILGQKVEFLVSFYNNEISEKSEIFDDQFSVERPDGSNFTLKIRSTKLEDSAMYFCASKGGRSGRNEQFFGPGTRLTVL.

V gene TRBV19 combines with J gene TRBJ1-4, with D perhaps TRBD1 (6 bases). The CDR3 has 15 residues. Germline V gene sequence: CDR1 LNHDA, CDR2 SQIVND (reference sequence). Deletions cut 3 bases from V and 6 bases from J, with 14 bases between. CDR3 DNA sequence: TGTGCCAGTAGTATGGGGACAAGGGTTTATGAAAAACTGTTTTTT. This gives the protein CASSMGTRVYEKLFF.

The chain uses TRBV15 and TRBJ2-3, with TRBD1 matching 9 bases. Germline V gives CDR1 LNHNV, CDR2 YYDKDF (reference sequence). V lost 3 bases and J lost 7; bases outside the gene matches: 2. The CDR3 length is 13 residues. The CDR3 nucleotides read TGTGCCACCAGCAGGGACAGGGGATATACGCAGTATTTT. Translation: CATSRDRGYTQYF.

This clone has just one count. In DNA form, the CDR3 reads TGTGCCAGCAGTTCGCCAGAAGAGACCCAGTACTTC. This translates into CASSSPEETQYF. This sequence joins TRBV12-3 or TRBV12-4 and TRBJ2-5, with D unresolved. Trimming stripped 4 bases from V and 3 bases from J, with 6 bases between. The CDR3 is 12 residues long.

V is TRBV2 and J is TRBJ1-5; D remains ambiguous. This CDR3 has 18 amino acids. The germline V and J ends were trimmed by 5 bases and 0 bases, with 20 bases remaining between them. Germline V gives CDR1 SNHLY, CDR2 FYNNEI. The CDR3 bases are TGTGCCAGCAGTTCCGGGATCCCAAGCTTTTATAGCAATCAGCCCCAGCATTTT. Encoded protein: CASSSGIPSFYSNQPQHF.

This clone was observed once. The rearrangement links TRBV13 to TRBJ1-1, with a weak D call TRBD1 (5 bases). This CDR3 is built from 12 residues. Germline lookup yields CDR1 PRHDT and CDR2 FYEKMQ (reference sequence). V lost 3 bases and J 5 bases, leaving 7 bases between the germline ends. This CDR3 reads CASSFRVTEAFF. CDR3 bases: TGTGCCAGCAGCTTCAGGGTGACTGAAGCTTTCTTT.

This clone came up once. The chain couples TRBV10-2 to TRBJ1-1; TRBD1 aligns across 7 bases. In germline, CDR1 is WSHSY, CDR2 SAAADI. The V gene end was trimmed by 6 bases and the J gene end by 1 base; junction bases not matched to a gene: 5. The CDR3 has 14 residues. The CDR3 DNA sequence: TGCGCCAGCAGGGAGACAGGGCCGAACACTGAAGCTTTCTTT. This sequence encodes CASRETGPNTEAFF.

This chain joins TRBV30 and TRBJ2-7; no clear D gene. V lost 6 bases and J lost 0, with 9 bases in between. Germline-derived CDR1 and CDR2 are GTSNPN and SVGIG (reference sequence). CDR3 length: 12 residues. Written as DNA, the CDR3 is TGTGCCTGCGCACGGAGCTCCTACGAGCAGTACTTC. It yields the protein CACARSSYEQYF.

The V call is TRBV6-1, the J call TRBJ2-1; TRBD2 matches at 7 bases. CDR3 size: 14 residues. The junction had 7 bases not matched to a gene; V was cut back by 3 bases and J by 8 bases. In germline, CDR1 is MNHNS, CDR2 SASEGT. CDR3 loop: CASSEGLAVDEQFF. CDR3 bases: TGTGCCAGCAGTGAGGGGCTAGCGGTCGATGAGCAGTTCTTC.